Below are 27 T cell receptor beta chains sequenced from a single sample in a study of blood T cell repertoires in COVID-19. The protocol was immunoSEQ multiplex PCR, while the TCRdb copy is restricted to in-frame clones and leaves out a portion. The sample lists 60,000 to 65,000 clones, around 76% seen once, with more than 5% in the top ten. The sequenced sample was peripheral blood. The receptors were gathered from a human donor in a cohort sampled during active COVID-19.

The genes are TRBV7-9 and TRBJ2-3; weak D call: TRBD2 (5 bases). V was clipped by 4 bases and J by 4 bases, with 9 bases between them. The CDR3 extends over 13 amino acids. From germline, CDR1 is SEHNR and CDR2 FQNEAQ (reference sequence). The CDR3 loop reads CASSSRVADTQYF. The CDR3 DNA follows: TGTGCCAGCAGCTCGCGGGTGGCAGATACGCAGTATTTT. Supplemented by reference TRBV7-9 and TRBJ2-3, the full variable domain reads DTGVSQNPRHKITKRGQNVTFRCDPISEHNRLYWYRQTLGQGPEFLTYFQNEAQLEKSRLLSDRFSAERPKGSFSTLEIQRTEQGDSAMYLCASSSRVADTQYFGPGTRLTVL.

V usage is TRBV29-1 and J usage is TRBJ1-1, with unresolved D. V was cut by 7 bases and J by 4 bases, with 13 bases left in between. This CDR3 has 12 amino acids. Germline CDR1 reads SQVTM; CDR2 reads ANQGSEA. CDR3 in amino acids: CSARSRVTEAFF. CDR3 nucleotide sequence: TGCAGCGCCCGGAGTCGAGTCACTGAAGCTTTCTTT.

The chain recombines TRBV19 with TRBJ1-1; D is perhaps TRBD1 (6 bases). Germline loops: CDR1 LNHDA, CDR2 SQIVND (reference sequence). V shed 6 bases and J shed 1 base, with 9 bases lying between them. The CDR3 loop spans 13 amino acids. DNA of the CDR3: TGTGCCAGTAGGGACAGAGAGAACACTGAAGCTTTCTTT. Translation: CASRDRENTEAFF.

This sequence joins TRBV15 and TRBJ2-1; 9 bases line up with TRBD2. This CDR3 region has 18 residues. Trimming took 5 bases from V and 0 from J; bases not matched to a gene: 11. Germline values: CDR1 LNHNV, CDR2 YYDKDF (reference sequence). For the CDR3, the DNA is TGTGCCACCAGCCGCCTCCGGAGCGGGGGGAACTCCTACAATGAGCAGTTCTTC. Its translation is CATSRLRSGGNSYNEQFF.

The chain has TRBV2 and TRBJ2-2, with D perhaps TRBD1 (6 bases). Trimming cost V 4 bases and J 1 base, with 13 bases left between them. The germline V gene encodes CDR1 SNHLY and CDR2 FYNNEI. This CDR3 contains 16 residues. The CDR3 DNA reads TGTGCCAGCAGTGTTCAGGGGCTCCTGAACACCGGGGAGCTGTTTTTT. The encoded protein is CASSVQGLLNTGELFF. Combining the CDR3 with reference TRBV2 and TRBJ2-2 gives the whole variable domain EPEVTQTPSHQVTQMGQEVILRCVPISNHLYFYWYRQILGQKVEFLVSFYNNEISEKSEIFDDQFSVERPDGSNFTLKIRSTKLEDSAMYFCASSVQGLLNTGELFFGEGSRLTVL.

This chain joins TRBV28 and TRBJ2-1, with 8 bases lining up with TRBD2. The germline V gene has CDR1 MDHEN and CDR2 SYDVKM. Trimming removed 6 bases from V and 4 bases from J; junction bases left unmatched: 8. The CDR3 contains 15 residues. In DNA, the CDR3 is TGTGCCAGCAGACCCGGGGGGGCGTCGTACAATGAGCAGTTCTTC. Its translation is CASRPGGASYNEQFF.

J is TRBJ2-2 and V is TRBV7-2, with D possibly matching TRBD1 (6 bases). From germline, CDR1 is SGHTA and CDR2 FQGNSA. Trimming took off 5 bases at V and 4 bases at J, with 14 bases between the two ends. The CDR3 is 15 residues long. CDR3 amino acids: CASSLGTTRTGELFF. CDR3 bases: TGTGCCAGCAGCCTCGGGACAACCCGCACCGGGGAGCTGTTTTTT.

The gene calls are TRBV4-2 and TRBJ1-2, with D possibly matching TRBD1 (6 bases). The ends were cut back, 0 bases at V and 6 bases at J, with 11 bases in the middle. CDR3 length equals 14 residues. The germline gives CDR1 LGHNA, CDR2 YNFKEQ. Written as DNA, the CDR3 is TGTGCCAGCAGCCAAGATACAGGGAGTAATGGCTACACCTTC. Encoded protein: CASSQDTGSNGYTF.

The CDR3 coding sequence is TGTGCCAGCAGCTCGGGACAGGGCAATCAGCCCCAGCATTTT. It translates to CASSSGQGNQPQHF. V usage is TRBV7-6 and J usage is TRBJ1-5, with 8 bases fitting TRBD1. This CDR3 has 14 residues. Unmatched junction bases numbered 1, after V lost 4 bases and J lost 2 bases. In germline, CDR1 is SGHVS, CDR2 FNYEAQ. Variable domain in full (rest from reference TRBV7-6 and TRBJ1-5): GAGVSQSPRYKVTKRGQDVALRCDPISGHVSLYWYRQALGQGPEFLTYFNYEAQQDKSGLPNDRFSAERPEGSISTLTIQRTEQRDSAMYRCASSSGQGNQPQHFGDGTRLSIL.

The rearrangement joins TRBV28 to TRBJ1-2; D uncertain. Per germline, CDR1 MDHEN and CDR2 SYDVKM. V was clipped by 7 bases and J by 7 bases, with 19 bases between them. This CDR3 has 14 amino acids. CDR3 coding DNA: TGTGCCAGCATCCCCGGCGGGGTGGGGAGTGGCTACACCTTC. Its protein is CASIPGGVGSGYTF.

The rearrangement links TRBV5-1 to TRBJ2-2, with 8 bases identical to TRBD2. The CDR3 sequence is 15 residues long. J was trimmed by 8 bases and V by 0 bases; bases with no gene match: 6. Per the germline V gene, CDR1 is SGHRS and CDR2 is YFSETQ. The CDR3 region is CASSLASGGAGELFF. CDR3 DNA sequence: TGCGCCAGCAGCTTGGCCAGCGGGGGTGCTGGGGAGCTGTTTTTT.

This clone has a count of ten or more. This CDR3 is CAWSGGRLSYNSPLHF. CDR3 nucleotides: TGTGCCTGGAGTGGAGGGCGCCTATCCTATAATTCACCCCTCCACTTT. This chain connects TRBV30 to TRBJ1-6; D remains unclear. Germline V gene data show CDR1 as GTSNPN and CDR2 as SVGIG (reference sequence). V shed 1 base and J shed 1 base, with 11 bases lying between them. The CDR3 has 16 amino acids. The full variable domain, its missing parts supplied by reference TRBV30 and TRBJ1-6, is SQTIHQWPATLVQPVGSPLSLECTVEGTSNPNLYWYRQAAGRGLQLLFYSVGIGQISSEVPQNLSASRPQDRQFILSSKKLLLSDSGFYLCAWSGGRLSYNSPLHFGNGTRLTVT.

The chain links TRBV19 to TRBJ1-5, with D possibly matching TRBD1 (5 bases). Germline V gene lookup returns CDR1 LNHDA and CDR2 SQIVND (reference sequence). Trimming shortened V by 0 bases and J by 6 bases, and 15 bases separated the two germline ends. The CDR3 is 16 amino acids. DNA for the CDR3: TGTGCCAGTAGTATAGATCGTCAGGGCATTAGTCAGCCCCAGCATTTT. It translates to CASSIDRQGISQPQHF.

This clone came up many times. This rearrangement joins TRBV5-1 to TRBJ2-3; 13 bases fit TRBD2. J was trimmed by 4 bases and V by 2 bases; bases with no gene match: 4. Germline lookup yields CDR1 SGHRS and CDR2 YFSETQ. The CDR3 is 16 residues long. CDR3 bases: TGCGCCAGCAGCTTCGGACTAGCGGGGGTTTCAGATACGCAGTATTTT. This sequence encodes CASSFGLAGVSDTQYF.

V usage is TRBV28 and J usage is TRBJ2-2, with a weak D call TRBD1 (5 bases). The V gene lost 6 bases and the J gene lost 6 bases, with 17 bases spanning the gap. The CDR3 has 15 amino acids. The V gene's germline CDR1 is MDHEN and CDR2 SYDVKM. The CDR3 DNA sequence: TGTGCCAGCAGCTCCGCATCCGCAGGGTCCGGGGAGCTGTTTTTT. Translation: CASSSASAGSGELFF.

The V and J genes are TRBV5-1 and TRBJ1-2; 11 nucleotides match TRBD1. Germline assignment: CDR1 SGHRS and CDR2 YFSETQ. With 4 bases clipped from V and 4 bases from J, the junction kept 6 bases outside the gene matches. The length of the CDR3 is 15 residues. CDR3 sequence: CASSPRTGGPYGYTF. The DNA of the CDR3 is TGCGCCAGCAGCCCGCGGACAGGGGGCCCCTATGGCTACACCTTC.

The CDR3 DNA reads as TGTGCCACCAGCAGAGACCAGAGACAGGGTAATTCACCCCTCCACTTT. Its translation is CATSRDQRQGNSPLHF. V and J are TRBV15 and TRBJ1-6; 7 nucleotides line up with TRBD1. This CDR3 region has 16 residues. V lost 0 bases, J lost 6 bases, and 5 bases stayed unmatched. Per germline, CDR1 LNHNV and CDR2 YYDKDF (reference sequence).

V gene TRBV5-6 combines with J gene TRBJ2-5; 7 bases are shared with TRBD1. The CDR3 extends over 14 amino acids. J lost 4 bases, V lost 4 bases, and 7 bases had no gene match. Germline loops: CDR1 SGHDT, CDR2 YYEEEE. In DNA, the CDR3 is TGTGCCAGCAGCCTAAACAGGGGACGAGAGACCCAGTACTTC. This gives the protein CASSLNRGRETQYF.

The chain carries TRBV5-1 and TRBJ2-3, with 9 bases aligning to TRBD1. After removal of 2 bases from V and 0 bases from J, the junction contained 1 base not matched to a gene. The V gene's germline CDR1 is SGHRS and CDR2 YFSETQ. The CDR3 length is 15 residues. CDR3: CASSLQGASTDTQYF. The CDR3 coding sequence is TGCGCCAGCAGCTTACAGGGGGCGAGCACAGATACGCAGTATTTT.

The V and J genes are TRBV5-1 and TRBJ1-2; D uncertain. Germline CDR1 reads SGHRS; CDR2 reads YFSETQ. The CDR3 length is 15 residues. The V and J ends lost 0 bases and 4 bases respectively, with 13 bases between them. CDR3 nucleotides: TGCGCCAGCAGCTTGGATCCAGGACTAGGCTATGGCTACACCTTC. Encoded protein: CASSLDPGLGYGYTF. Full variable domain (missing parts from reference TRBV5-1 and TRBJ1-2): KAGVTQTPRYLIKTRGQQVTLSCSPISGHRSVSWYQQTPGQGLQFLFEYFSETQRNKGNFPGRFSGRQFSNSRSEMNVSTLELGDSALYLCASSLDPGLGYGYTFGSGTRLTVV.

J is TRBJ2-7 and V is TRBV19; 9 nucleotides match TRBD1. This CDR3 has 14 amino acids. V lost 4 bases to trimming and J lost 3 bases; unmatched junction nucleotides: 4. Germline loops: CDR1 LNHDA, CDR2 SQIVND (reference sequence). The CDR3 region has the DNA TGTGCCAGTAGTAAGGACAGGGGACACTACGAGCAGTACTTC. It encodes CASSKDRGHYEQYF.

The CDR3: CASSSFLNRQAGYGYTF. For the CDR3, the DNA is TGTGCCAGCAGTTCCTTTCTTAATCGACAGGCTGGGTATGGCTACACCTTC. V is TRBV27 and J is TRBJ1-2, with D tentatively TRBD1 (6 bases). CDR3 size: 17 residues. Trimming pared 4 bases from V and 5 bases from J, leaving 23 bases between. Germline V gene data show CDR1 as MNHEY and CDR2 as SMNVEV (reference sequence).

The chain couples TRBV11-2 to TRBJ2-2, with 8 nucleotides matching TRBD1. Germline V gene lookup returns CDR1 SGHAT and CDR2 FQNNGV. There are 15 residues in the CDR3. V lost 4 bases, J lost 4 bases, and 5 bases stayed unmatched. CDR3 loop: CASSSQGASTGELFF. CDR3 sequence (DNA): TGTGCCAGCAGCTCCCAGGGGGCGAGCACCGGGGAGCTGTTTTTT.

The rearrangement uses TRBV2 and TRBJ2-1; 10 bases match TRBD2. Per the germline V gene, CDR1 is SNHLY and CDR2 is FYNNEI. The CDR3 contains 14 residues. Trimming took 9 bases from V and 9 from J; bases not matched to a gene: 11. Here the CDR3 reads CARGPGTSVGEQFF. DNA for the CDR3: TGTGCCAGAGGGCCCGGGACTAGCGTCGGTGAGCAGTTCTTC.

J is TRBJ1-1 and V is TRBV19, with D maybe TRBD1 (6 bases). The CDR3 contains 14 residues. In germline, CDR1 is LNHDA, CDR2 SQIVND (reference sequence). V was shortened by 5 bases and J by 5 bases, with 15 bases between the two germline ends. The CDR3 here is CASSVHTGTTEAFF. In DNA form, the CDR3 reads TGTGCCAGTAGTGTTCACACAGGGACGACTGAAGCTTTCTTT.

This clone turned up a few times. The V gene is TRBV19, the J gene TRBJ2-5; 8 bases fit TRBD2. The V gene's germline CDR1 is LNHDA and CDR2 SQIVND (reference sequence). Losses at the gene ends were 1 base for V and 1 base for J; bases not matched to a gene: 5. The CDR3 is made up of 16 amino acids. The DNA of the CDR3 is TGTGCCAGTAGTATAGTTGGCGGGGGGACCCAAGAGACCCAGTACTTC. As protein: CASSIVGGGTQETQYF.

CDR3 nucleotides: TGTGCCAGCAGAGACAGGGTTTTTCAGCCCCAGCATTTT. Translation: CASRDRVFQPQHF. This chain connects TRBV6-6 to TRBJ1-5; 7 bases agree with TRBD1. Looked up from germline, CDR1 is MNHNY and CDR2 is SVGAGI (reference sequence). CDR3 length equals 13 residues. Germline trimming cut 6 bases from V and 6 bases from J; bases unmatched to any gene: 5.